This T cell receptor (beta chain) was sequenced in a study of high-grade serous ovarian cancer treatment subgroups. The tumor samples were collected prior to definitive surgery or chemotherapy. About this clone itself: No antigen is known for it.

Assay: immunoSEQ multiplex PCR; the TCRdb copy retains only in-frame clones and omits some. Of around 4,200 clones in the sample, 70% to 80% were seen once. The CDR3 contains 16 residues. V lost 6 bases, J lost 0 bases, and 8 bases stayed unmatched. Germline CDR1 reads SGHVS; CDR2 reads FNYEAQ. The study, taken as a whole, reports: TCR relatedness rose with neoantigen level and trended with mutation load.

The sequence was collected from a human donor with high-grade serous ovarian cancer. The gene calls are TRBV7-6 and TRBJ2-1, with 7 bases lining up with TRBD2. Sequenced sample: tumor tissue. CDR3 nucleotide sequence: TGTGCCAGCAGTCTTTGGGGCGGGAGCTCCTACAATGAGCAGTTCTTC. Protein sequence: CASSLWGGSSYNEQFF. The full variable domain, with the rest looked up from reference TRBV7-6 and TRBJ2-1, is GAGVSQSPRYKVTKRGQDVALRCDPISGHVSLYWYRQALGQGPEFLTYFNYEAQQDKSGLPNDRFSAERPEGSISTLTIQRTEQRDSAMYRCASSLWGGSSYNEQFFGPGTRLTVL.